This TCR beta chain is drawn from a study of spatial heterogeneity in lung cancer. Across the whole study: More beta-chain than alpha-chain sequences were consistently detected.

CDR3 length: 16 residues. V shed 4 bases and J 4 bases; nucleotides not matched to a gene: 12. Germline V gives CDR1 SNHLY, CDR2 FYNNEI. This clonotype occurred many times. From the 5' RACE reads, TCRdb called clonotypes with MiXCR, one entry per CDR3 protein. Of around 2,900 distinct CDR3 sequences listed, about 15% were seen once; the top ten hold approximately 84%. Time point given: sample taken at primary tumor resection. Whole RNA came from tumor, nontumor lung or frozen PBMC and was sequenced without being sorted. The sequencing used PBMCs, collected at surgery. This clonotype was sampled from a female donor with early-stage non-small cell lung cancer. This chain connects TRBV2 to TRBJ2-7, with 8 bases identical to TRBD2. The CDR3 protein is CASSGWGTREDYEQYF. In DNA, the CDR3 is TGTGCCAGCAGTGGATGGGGGACTAGGGAAGATTACGAGCAGTACTTC.